This is a list of T cell receptor beta chains from one sample in a study of blood T cell repertoires in COVID-19. Here immunoSEQ multiplex PCR was the method, and the copy in TCRdb shows in-frame clones only, minus some. Here the sample spans under 25,000 clones, nearly 75% being singletons. The sample consisted of peripheral blood. Receptor source: a human donor in a cohort sampled during active or convalescent COVID-19. The CDR3 runs from the conserved cysteine through the conserved F or W. A D gene is named only where the DNA matches it firmly. Not all rows give a size; the values are once, few, many and, for expanded clones, a class.

CDR3nt | CDR3aa | d_gene | j_gene | abundance | v_gene
TGTGCCAGCTCGACCGGGACAGGGGGTACCTACGAGCAGTACTTC | CASSTGTGGTYEQYF | TRBD1 | TRBJ2-7 | NA | TRBV18
TGTGCCAGCAGCTGGGTTGGGGGGAGTTCATACAATGAGCAGTTCTTC | CASSWVGGSSYNEQFF | NA | TRBJ2-1 | NA | TRBV7-2
TGCGCCAGCAGTCAACGAGGACAGGGAACGAATTCACCCCTCCACTTT | CASSQRGQGTNSPLHF | TRBD1 | TRBJ1-6 | NA | TRBV23-1
TGTGCCACCACCAACAGGCTGAACACTGAAGCTTTCTTT | CATTNRLNTEAFF | NA | TRBJ1-1 | NA | TRBV15
TGTGCCAGCAGTGACAGGGTTTTTTCAAATGAGCAGTTCTTC | CASSDRVFSNEQFF | TRBD1 | TRBJ2-1 | NA | TRBV27
TGTGCCAGCAGCCTGAGAACTAGCGGGAGTGGGTCCCACGAGCAGTACTTC | CASSLRTSGSGSHEQYF | TRBD2 | TRBJ2-7 | NA | TRBV7-9
TGTGCCAGCAGTTTTTCGGTCGGGACAGAATCACAAGAGACCCAGTACTTC | CASSFSVGTESQETQYF | TRBD1 | TRBJ2-5 | NA | TRBV28
TGTGCCAGCAGTTTATCCGGCGAGGGGGACACTGAAGCTTTCTTT | CASSLSGEGDTEAFF | NA | TRBJ1-1 | NA | TRBV28
TGTGCCAGCAGTTTGTTGCTCTTCGCGGGGCAGTATTTT | CASSLLLFAGQYF | NA | TRBJ2-3 | NA | TRBV12-3/TRBV12-4
TGTGCCAGCAGCCAAGGACAGGGGAGGAATGAAAAACTGTTTTTT | CASSQGQGRNEKLFF | TRBD1 | TRBJ1-4 | NA | TRBV3-1/TRBV3-2
TGTGCCAGCAACCCTGGGTTCGGGGATGAGCAGTTCTTC | CASNPGFGDEQFF | NA | TRBJ2-1 | NA | TRBV7-3
TGTGCCTGGACCCTTCAGGGGACGAACACCGGGGAGCTGTTTTTT | CAWTLQGTNTGELFF | NA | TRBJ2-2 | NA | TRBV30
TGTGCCAGCAGTGAATTACAGGGGAAATACAATGAAAAACTGTTTTTT | CASSELQGKYNEKLFF | TRBD1 | TRBJ1-4 | medium-sized | TRBV25-1
TGTGCCAGTACCCTCCGGGCAGGGGATAATTCACCCCTCCACTTT | CASTLRAGDNSPLHF | NA | TRBJ1-6 | NA | TRBV19
TGTGCCAGCACCCTAGGGGACTACTATGGCTACACCTTC | CASTLGDYYGYTF | NA | TRBJ1-2 | NA | TRBV7-9
TGTGCCAGCAGTTCCGGTCGGTCAGGGGTCTTCCCGACCCAGTACTTC | CASSSGRSGVFPTQYF | NA | TRBJ2-5 | NA | TRBV28
TGCGCCAGCAGCCAGGCCCTTGGACAGTTCTCTTCCTCCTACGAGCAGTACTTC | CASSQALGQFSSSYEQYF | NA | TRBJ2-7 | NA | TRBV4-3
TGTGCCAGCAGCTTATATAACCAACTCAATGAGCAGTTCTTC | CASSLYNQLNEQFF | NA | TRBJ2-1 | medium-sized | TRBV11-2
TGTGCCAGTAGTCCCTTGACAGAAAAGAACACCGGGGAGCTGTTTTTT | CASSPLTEKNTGELFF | NA | TRBJ2-2 | NA | TRBV19
TGTGCCAGCAGTTCAGTCCTCGGACAGAACAATCAGCCCCAGCATTTT | CASSSVLGQNNQPQHF | NA | TRBJ1-5 | NA | TRBV28
TGTGCCAGCAGTTACCCGACAGGGCCCTATAGCAATCAGCCCCAGCATTTT | CASSYPTGPYSNQPQHF | TRBD1 | TRBJ1-5 | few | TRBV6-2/TRBV6-3
TGTGCCAGTAGAACCAGGGGGGTGGGCAATCAGCCCCAGCATTTT | CASRTRGVGNQPQHF | TRBD1 | TRBJ1-5 | NA | TRBV19